This T cell receptor beta chain was identified in a study of blood T cell repertoires in COVID-19. On the study more broadly: Researchers got acute and convalescent COVID-19 samples from the United States, Italy and Spain. T cells, B-cell-depleted T cells, or PBMCs supplied cDNA or gDNA.

CDR3 length: 13 amino acids. CDR1 and CDR2 from the germline V gene are ENHRY and SYGVKD. After removal of 9 bases from V and 6 bases from J, the junction contained 10 bases not matched to a gene. As originally analysed: It was from reference gene primer amplification that nucleated cell counts were estimated. The data were produced by immunoSEQ multiplex PCR, yet TCRdb's version contains in-frame clones alone and is incomplete. From that table come the V and J calls and clone size; the DNA was used to work out D and trimming. The table shows about 5,600 clones, with about four fifths occurring only once.

Specimen: peripheral blood. The chain recombines TRBV10-3 with TRBJ2-7; 8 bases are shared with TRBD1. The TCR originated in a human donor in a cohort sampled during active COVID-19. CDR3 residues: CAMAGTGLSEQYF. Here the CDR3 DNA reads TGTGCCATGGCCGGGACAGGACTGAGCGAGCAGTACTTC.